The 7 T cell receptor beta chains listed next were all sequenced from one sample in a study of blood T cells in healthy people across ages. Alongside a J-beta primer mix, a sample-barcoded 5' primer served in a second PCR lasting roughly 7 to 11 cycles. Each CDR3 protein is one row after TCRdb ran MiXCR on the 5' RACE reads. The top ten hold 20% to 25% of the sample, which has fewer than 2,000,000 distinct CDR3 sequences, about 39% seen once. The material sequenced was blood. The origin of the receptors is a human donor in good health.

CDR3 nucleotide sequence: TGTGCCAGCAGTGAATATTTTTCATGGGCAGGGGGGATCCCGAACACCGGGGAGCTGTTTTTT. Amino acid sequence: CASSEYFSWAGGIPNTGELFF. The chain couples TRBV25-1 to TRBJ2-2; tentative D call: TRBD1 (7 bases). The CDR3 is 21 residues long. Germline lookup yields CDR1 MGHDK and CDR2 SYGVNS. V lost 0 bases and J lost 0, with 23 bases in between.

This clonotype was counted only a few times. The gene calls are TRBV6-5 and TRBJ2-1, with TRBD2 matching 9 bases. Germline V gene lookup returns CDR1 MNHEY and CDR2 SVGAGI. Trimming removed 5 bases from V and 4 bases from J; junction bases left unmatched: 9. This CDR3 spans 16 amino acids. The CDR3 sequence is CASSTEAGGLYNEQFF. In DNA, the CDR3 is TGTGCCAGCAGTACCGAGGCGGGGGGGCTATACAATGAGCAGTTCTTC.

This clonotype was detected only a few times. The chain couples TRBV3-1 to TRBJ2-4, with 7 bases lining up with TRBD2. The end of the DNA fits TRBJ2-7 better, so the J call may be wrong. Per germline, CDR1 LGHDT and CDR2 YNNKEL (reference sequence). The CDR3 loop spans 16 amino acids. CDR3 nucleotides: TGTGCCAGCAGCCAAGCCTGGTCGGGGGGTCTCTACGAGCAGTACTTC. Encoded protein: CASSQAWSGGLYEQYF.

This clonotype was observed a few times. The V and J genes are TRBV29-1 and TRBJ2-1; TRBD1 might be the D (5 bases). The V end was cut by 5 bases, the J end by 5 bases, with 13 bases between. Germline CDR1 and CDR2: SQVTM and ANQGSEA. This CDR3 comprises 13 residues. The CDR3 loop reads CSVSLGRDNEQFF. CDR3 bases: TGCAGCGTTTCGTTGGGCAGGGACAATGAGCAGTTCTTC.

With regard to this clonotype: Without the conserved terminal phenylalanine or tryptophan, this CDR3 likely stems from a read error. The genes are TRBV20-1 and TRBJ2-4; D possibly uses TRBD1 or TRBD2 (5 bases each). The last part of the DNA fits TRBJ2-7 better; the J call may be wrong. The germline V gene has CDR1 DFQATT and CDR2 SNEGSKA (reference sequence). The CDR3 runs to 14 residues. In DNA form, the CDR3 reads TGCAGTGCTAGAGAGGGGACGGGATACTACGAGCAGTACCTC. It codes for CSAREGTGYYEQYL.

This clonotype was counted a few times. The chain joins TRBV12-3 or TRBV12-4 to TRBJ2-7; no reliable D call. The CDR3 has 14 residues. Between the trimmed V and J ends, which lost 1 base and 3 bases, there was a span of 10 bases. CDR3 sequence (DNA): TGTGCCAGCAGTTTAGGAGGCATATTCTACGAGCAGTACTTC. The encoded protein is CASSLGGIFYEQYF.

In its sample, this clonotype was seen a few times. The chain is built from TRBV4-3 and TRBJ2-1; D gene uncertain. V dropped 1 base and J dropped 7 bases, with 8 bases sitting between them. The CDR3 length is 13 residues. CDR1 and CDR2 from the germline V gene are LGHNA and YSLEER. The CDR3 DNA follows: TGCGCCAGCAGCCAAGTCCACAGTAATGAGCAGTTCTTC. This translates into CASSQVHSNEQFF.